This T cell receptor beta chain derives from a study of long-term antiretroviral therapy in people with HIV. As for the study in general: Sampling started about a decade before the 2015 immediate-ART recommendation.

At survey level, the immunoSEQ assay was run in its v3.0 version. Libraries were prepared by immunoSEQ multiplex PCR; TCRdb keeps only in-frame clonotypes and omits some of them. The repertoire has 15,000 to 20,000 clones, around nine tenths of them found once; the top ten carry about 10%. Worth noting for this clone: Its target is not known.

Notes on the study in general: Repertoire dominance by clones expanded before ART was seen at all time points.

V lost 2 bases, J lost 6 bases, and 12 bases lay in between. This CDR3 contains 14 residues. Per germline, CDR1 SEHNR and CDR2 FQNEAQ (reference sequence). The origin of this receptor is a man aged 40-55 years with HIV. The specimen comprised unsorted PBMCs, sampled 0.5 years after starting antiretroviral therapy. V gene TRBV7-9 combines with J gene TRBJ2-3, with D tentatively TRBD1 (6 bases). The CDR3 nucleotides are TGTGCCAGCAGCTTATTAGGGGGTGGGGATACGCAGTATTTT. It yields the protein CASSLLGGGDTQYF.